These 17 T cell receptor beta chains share one sample of origin, sequenced in a study of shared clonotypes between healthy human individuals. The protocol was immunoSEQ multiplex PCR, while the TCRdb copy is restricted to in-frame clones and leaves out a portion. This sample has approximately 340,000 clones, with less than 75% found just once. Sequenced sample: memory CD4+ T cells sorted from blood. The sample's subset: CD45RA-negative fraction. All receptors derive from a man aged 25 to 40 in good health.

Here the CDR3 reads CASSFPGELFF. CDR3 DNA: TGTGCCAGCAGTTTCCCCGGGGAGCTGTTTTTT. This rearrangement joins TRBV27 to TRBJ2-2; unclear D gene. This CDR3 spans 11 amino acids. V dropped 3 bases and J dropped 6 bases, with 2 bases sitting between them. Germline V lookup: CDR1 MNHEY, CDR2 SMNVEV (reference sequence).

Comment on this clone: Other DNA sequences in this sample translate to the same CDR3. This chain joins TRBV28 and TRBJ2-2; no definite D call. Germline loops: CDR1 MDHEN, CDR2 SYDVKM. Between the trimmed V and J ends, which lost 1 base and 8 bases, there was a span of 5 bases. This CDR3 has 12 amino acids. The CDR3 DNA follows: TGTGCCAGCAGTTTATCTGCGGGGGAGCTGTTTTTT. It encodes CASSLSAGELFF.

This clone was detected only a few times. The rearrangement uses TRBV2 and TRBJ2-3; 11 nucleotides align to TRBD2. The trim removed 5 bases at V and 0 bases at J, leaving 1 base unmatched. From germline, CDR1 is SNHLY and CDR2 FYNNEI. This CDR3 comprises 15 residues. DNA for the CDR3: TGTGCCAGCAGTCTAGCGGGAGGCAGCACAGATACGCAGTATTTT. This translates into CASSLAGGSTDTQYF.

This clone appeared a single time. The genes are TRBV28 and TRBJ2-3, with TRBD1 identical over 7 bases. Germline-derived CDR1 and CDR2 are MDHEN and SYDVKM. CDR3 length equals 16 residues. J lost 2 bases, V lost 1 base, and 6 bases had no gene match. The CDR3 sequence: CASSLSQGSYTDTQYF. The DNA of the CDR3 is TGTGCCAGCAGTTTATCACAGGGGTCTTACACAGATACGCAGTATTTT.

The chain recombines TRBV4-2 with TRBJ2-7; a weak D match, TRBD1 (5 bases). Germline CDR1 LGHNA, CDR2 YNFKEQ. The CDR3 is 13 amino acids. With 6 bases removed from V and 3 bases from J, the gap between germline ends came to 12 bases. The CDR3 sequence is CASSPDQGYEQYF. In DNA form, the CDR3 reads TGTGCCAGCAGTCCAGACCAGGGCTACGAGCAGTACTTC.

Worth noting for this clone: This is likely an artifact of a read error, given a far larger clone one base away. V and J are TRBV5-1 and TRBJ2-7; D uncertain. Germline V gene sequence: CDR1 SGHRS, CDR2 YFSETQ. This CDR3 region has 15 residues. Between the trimmed V and J ends, which lost 0 bases and 5 bases, there was a span of 15 bases. The CDR3 here is CASSLAANAGNEQYF. The CDR3 bases are TGCGCCAGCAGCTTGGCGGCCAACGCTGGGAACGAGCAGTACTTC.

CDR3 DNA: TGCGCCAGCAGCCAAGATTCTCAGGGGTATTACTTTGGCTACACCTTC. It encodes CASSQDSQGYYFGYTF. J is TRBJ1-2 and V is TRBV4-3, with D tentatively TRBD1 (6 bases). Germline lookup yields CDR1 LGHNA and CDR2 YSLEER. The CDR3 is 16 amino acids. The germline V and J ends were trimmed by 0 bases and 7 bases, with 18 bases remaining between them.

The J gene is TRBJ1-2, the V gene TRBV6-5, with D unclear. The germline CDR1 and CDR2 sequences are MNHEY and SVGAGI. The CDR3 length is 14 residues. The germline V and J ends were trimmed by 6 bases and 4 bases, with 15 bases remaining between them. CDR3 sequence reads: CASSPTGLPYGYTF. The CDR3 coding sequence is TGTGCCAGCAGCCCAACGGGCCTACCCTATGGCTACACCTTC.

The chain uses TRBV15 and TRBJ1-5, with 10 bases matching TRBD1. The CDR3 is 15 residues long. CDR1 LNHNV and CDR2 YYDKDF come from the germline V gene (reference sequence). V dropped 3 bases and J dropped 4; count of bases not matched to a gene: 3. CDR3: CATSSRTGGNQPQHF. Here the CDR3 DNA reads TGTGCCACCAGCAGCCGGACAGGGGGGAATCAGCCCCAGCATTTT.

This sequence joins TRBV18 and TRBJ2-5; 10 bases are a match to TRBD2. V gave up 3 bases and J gave up 1 base; unmatched junction bases: 5. The CDR3 length is 16 residues. Germline values: CDR1 KGHSH, CDR2 LQKENI. In DNA form, the CDR3 reads TGTGCCAGCTCACCGATGCCTAGCGGGAGCCAAGAGACCCAGTACTTC. This gives the protein CASSPMPSGSQETQYF.

This chain links TRBV9 with TRBJ2-3; 11 bases are shared with TRBD1. The germline V gene encodes CDR1 SGDLS and CDR2 YYNGEE. The CDR3 extends over 14 amino acids. J gave up 5 bases and V 4 bases, and 3 bases lay outside the gene matches. CDR3 nucleotides: TGTGCCAGCAGCCGGGGACAGGGGGGAGATACGCAGTATTTT. Translated, it gives CASSRGQGGDTQYF.

The chain links TRBV4-2 to TRBJ2-5, with 15 bases aligning to TRBD2. Germline V gene data show CDR1 as LGHNA and CDR2 as YNFKEQ. V dropped 5 bases and J dropped 5; count of bases not matched to a gene: 12. The CDR3 runs to 18 residues. The CDR3 loop is CASSSGRTSGRAGETQYF. The CDR3 bases are TGTGCCAGCAGCTCGGGCCGGACTAGCGGGAGGGCGGGGGAGACCCAGTACTTC.

The CDR3 spells CASSSRGSAFF. The CDR3 region has the DNA TGTGCCAGCAGCTCCAGGGGTTCAGCTTTCTTT. This chain connects TRBV7-2 to TRBJ1-1, with a possible D match to TRBD1 (6 bases). Germline CDR1 is SGHTA and CDR2 is FQGNSA. There are 11 residues in the CDR3. V was cut by 4 bases and J by 10 bases, with 10 bases left in between.

The chain employs TRBV2 and TRBJ2-2; 7 bases align to TRBD2. From germline, CDR1 is SNHLY and CDR2 FYNNEI. The CDR3 is made up of 15 amino acids. With V trimmed by 6 bases and J by 3 bases, 7 bases remained unmatched. This CDR3 is CASSFPAGDTGELFF. The DNA of the CDR3 is TGTGCCAGCAGCTTCCCTGCGGGAGACACCGGGGAGCTGTTTTTT.

V gene TRBV11-3 combines with J gene TRBJ2-1; 14 positions match TRBD2. The CDR3 spans 16 residues. V lost 5 bases, J lost 4 bases, and 4 bases stayed unmatched. The germline V gene encodes CDR1 SGHNT and CDR2 YENEEA. CDR3 DNA sequence: TGTGCCAGCAGCGCAGGGACTAGCGGGGGTTACAATGAGCAGTTCTTC. It encodes CASSAGTSGGYNEQFF.

For this clone: The sample has other DNA sequences that encode this CDR3 too. This chain links TRBV6-1 with TRBJ2-7, with a weak D call TRBD2 (5 bases). CDR3 length: 13 residues. Trimming took 2 bases from V and 7 from J, leaving 12 bases between them. The germline gives CDR1 MNHNS, CDR2 SASEGT. The CDR3 DNA reads TGTGCCAGCAGTGAAAGTTATCGGGGAGAGCAGTACTTC. It is translated as CASSESYRGEQYF.

The chain combines TRBV18 with TRBJ1-5; 11 bases fit TRBD1. The germline gives CDR1 KGHSH, CDR2 LQKENI. This CDR3 has 14 amino acids. With 6 bases clipped from V and 6 bases from J, the junction kept 4 bases outside the gene matches. CDR3 residues: CASSLGTGGQPQHF. In DNA, the CDR3 is TGTGCCAGCTCCCTCGGGACAGGGGGTCAGCCCCAGCATTTT.